One and the same sample provided the 26 T cell receptor beta chains below, sequenced in a study of response to subunit inactivated influenza vaccine. TCRdb analysed the RT-PCR reads with MiXCR anew, one entry per CDR3 protein. The sample shows 500,000 or so distinct CDR3 sequences, 16% of them seen only once. The sample consisted of CD4+ T cells sorted from PBMCs, taken around 25 months after vaccination. The receptors come from a man in his fifties or sixties who received an inactivated influenza vaccine.

The J gene is TRBJ2-2, the V gene TRBV13; 7 bases are a match to TRBD1. From germline, CDR1 is PRHDT and CDR2 FYEKMQ (reference sequence). The CDR3 contains 15 residues. The junction had 2 bases not matched to a gene; V was cut back by 0 bases and J by 4 bases. This CDR3 is CASSLGDRLTGELFF. DNA of the CDR3: TGTGCCAGCAGCTTAGGGGACAGGCTCACCGGGGAGCTGTTTTTT.

This clonotype was counted ten times or more. This chain links TRBV29-1 with TRBJ2-3, with D hard to call. This CDR3 is 15 amino acids long. Germline loops: CDR1 SQVTM, CDR2 ANQGSEA. The germline V and J ends were trimmed by 5 bases and 0 bases, with 15 bases remaining between them. The CDR3 loop reads CSVPHDPSSTDTQYF. CDR3 coding DNA: TGCAGCGTTCCCCACGACCCCTCTAGCACAGATACGCAGTATTTT.

The chain has TRBV15 and TRBJ1-1, with a tentative D call TRBD1 (6 bases). V dropped 6 bases and J dropped 10 bases, with 27 bases sitting between them. There are 16 residues in the CDR3. CDR1 is LNHNV and CDR2 is YYDKDF in the germline V gene (reference sequence). DNA for the CDR3: TGTGCCACCAGAAACCGACGGGACACGTTTTCCCCGGGAGCTTTCTTT. This sequence encodes CATRNRRDTFSPGAFF.

This chain uses TRBV7-3 with TRBJ2-6; D not resolved. Trimming removed 7 bases at V and 11 bases at J, with 0 bases between. CDR3 length equals 8 residues. Germline V gene sequence: CDR1 SGHTA, CDR2 FQGTGA. CDR3 in DNA: TGTGCCAGCAACGTCCTGACTTTC. It yields the protein CASNVLTF. The whole variable domain, remainder taken from reference TRBV7-3 and TRBJ2-6, is GAGVSQTPSNKVTEKGKYVELRCDPISGHTALYWYRQSLGQGPEFLIYFQGTGAADDSGLPNDRFFAVRPEGSVSTLKIQRTERGDSAVYLCASNVLTFGAGSRLTVL.

The rearrangement joins TRBV20-1 to TRBJ2-1; 12 bases map to TRBD2. The ends lost 6 bases at V and 0 bases at J; junction bases unmatched: 12. The CDR3 is made up of 18 amino acids. Germline V gene data show CDR1 as DFQATT and CDR2 as SNEGSKA (reference sequence). Here the CDR3 reads CSAQGGTSGLSSYNEQFF. Written as DNA, the CDR3 is TGCAGTGCCCAGGGGGGGACTAGCGGGTTAAGCTCCTACAATGAGCAGTTCTTC.

At least ten counts were recorded for this clonotype. CDR3: CASSLGQGTQETQYF. The CDR3 coding sequence is TGTGCCAGCAGCCTGGGACAGGGTACCCAAGAGACCCAGTACTTC. The chain couples TRBV3-1 to TRBJ2-5; TRBD1 agrees at 9 bases. The germline V gene encodes CDR1 LGHDT and CDR2 YNNKEL (reference sequence). This CDR3 spans 15 amino acids. V dropped 4 bases and J dropped 1; count of bases not matched to a gene: 4.

This sequence joins TRBV3-1 and TRBJ2-2, with D perhaps TRBD2 (6 bases). The V gene lost 3 bases and the J gene lost 6 bases, with 8 bases spanning the gap. This CDR3 is 13 amino acids long. In germline, CDR1 is LGHDT, CDR2 YNNKEL (reference sequence). DNA of the CDR3: TGTGCCAGCAGCCACGGAGGGCCCGGGGAGCTGTTTTTT. Protein product: CASSHGGPGELFF.

V is TRBV3-1 and J is TRBJ2-7; 8 bases agree with TRBD1. The CDR3 is 17 amino acids. Germline-derived CDR1 and CDR2 are LGHDT and YNNKEL (reference sequence). The trim removed 1 base at V and 6 bases at J, leaving 14 bases unmatched. The CDR3 DNA follows: TGTGCCAGCAGCCAAGTGCTGGGGACAGGCGATAAGGGCGAGCAGTACTTC. Protein: CASSQVLGTGDKGEQYF.

This clonotype was seen a few times. V usage is TRBV11-2 and J usage is TRBJ2-5; D possibly uses TRBD1 or TRBD2 (5 bases each). The CDR3 is 13 amino acids. V was trimmed by 1 base and J by 5 bases, leaving 8 bases between them. Germline loops: CDR1 SGHAT, CDR2 FQNNGV. The CDR3 sequence: CASSLGGVETQYF. CDR3 in DNA: TGTGCCAGCAGCTTAGGAGGGGTGGAGACCCAGTACTTC.

The chain joins TRBV2 to TRBJ1-4; no clear D gene. CDR3 size: 12 residues. CDR1 and CDR2 from the germline V gene are SNHLY and FYNNEI. Trimming left V 5 bases short and J 13 bases short, with 14 bases between. As DNA, the CDR3 is TGTGCCAGCAGTTTACCCCCGGAGGGACTGTTTTTT. It encodes CASSLPPEGLFF.

This clonotype was counted a few times. The chain links TRBV6-2 or TRBV6-3 to TRBJ1-1; D is ambiguous. Deletions cut 0 bases from V and 1 base from J, with 18 bases between. The CDR3 length is 18 residues. The V gene's germline CDR1 is MNHEY and CDR2 SVGEGT. The CDR3 is CASSYSTSLVQPNTEAFF. The CDR3 nucleotides read TGTGCCAGCAGTTACTCTACAAGTTTGGTACAGCCGAACACTGAAGCTTTCTTT.

Only a few counts were recorded for this clonotype. The chain is built from TRBV5-1 and TRBJ2-3, with 10 bases lining up with TRBD1. CDR3 length: 14 amino acids. With 4 bases clipped from V and 7 bases from J, the junction kept 6 bases outside the gene matches. Germline-derived CDR1 and CDR2 are SGHRS and YFSETQ. The CDR3 DNA sequence: TGCGCCAGCAGCACGGGACAGGGGCAAAATACGCAGTATTTT. This encodes CASSTGQGQNTQYF.

This chain joins TRBV5-1 and TRBJ2-3; TRBD2 aligns across 10 bases. In germline, CDR1 is SGHRS, CDR2 YFSETQ. The CDR3 has 16 residues. Trimming removed 4 bases from V and 2 bases from J; junction bases left unmatched: 7. Here the CDR3 reads CASSLRTSGITDTQYF. The CDR3 region has the DNA TGCGCCAGCAGCCTCCGGACTAGCGGAATCACAGATACGCAGTATTTT.

V is TRBV7-6 and J is TRBJ2-3; D is unclear. The CDR3 has 14 residues. V was trimmed by 5 bases and J by 2 bases, leaving 11 bases between them. Germline loops: CDR1 SGHVS, CDR2 FNYEAQ. The CDR3 reads CASSPLIHTDTQYF. The CDR3 DNA reads TGTGCCAGCAGCCCCCTTATCCACACAGATACGCAGTATTTT.

The chain combines TRBV3-1 with TRBJ2-7; no clear D. The CDR3 is 12 residues long. V shed 4 bases and J shed 2 bases, with 6 bases lying between them. Germline V CDR1 and CDR2: LGHDT, YNNKEL (reference sequence). The CDR3 loop is CASSRGPYEQYF. CDR3 in DNA: TGTGCCAGCAGCCGGGGTCCCTACGAGCAGTACTTC.

This chain links TRBV27 with TRBJ2-7, with 9 bases aligning to TRBD2. The ends lost 6 bases at V and 6 bases at J; junction bases unmatched: 12. The germline CDR1 and CDR2 sequences are MNHEY and SMNVEV (reference sequence). CDR3 size: 15 residues. In nucleotides, the CDR3 is TGTGCCAGCAGCCGAAGGGGACTAGCCCAGGGCGAGCAGTACTTC. As protein: CASSRRGLAQGEQYF.

V gene TRBV12-3 or TRBV12-4 combines with J gene TRBJ1-4; unclear D gene. CDR3 size: 13 residues. V shed 8 bases and J shed 5 bases, with 12 bases lying between them. CDR3 bases: TGTGCCAGCGCGGGTCCTCCCAATGAAAAACTGTTTTTT. Amino acids: CASAGPPNEKLFF.

The chain recombines TRBV20-1 with TRBJ2-7, with 9 bases matching TRBD2. The CDR3 runs 16 residues. Per germline, CDR1 DFQATT and CDR2 SNEGSKA (reference sequence). With V trimmed by 6 bases and J by 4 bases, 16 bases remained unmatched. CDR3 nucleotide sequence: TGCAGTGCCCCTCCAGCCGCTCGCGGGAGGGGGTACGAGCAGTACTTC. Translated: CSAPPAARGRGYEQYF.

As concerns this clonotype: An end of the junction differs from the germline gene, which may be a read error. V is TRBV29-1 and J is TRBJ1-2; D gene unclear. Germline V gives CDR1 SQVTM, CDR2 ANQGSEA. The CDR3 is 13 amino acids. Here the CDR3 DNA reads TGCAGCGGGTTGAGCCGAAACGACTATGTCTACACCTTC. As protein: CSGLSRNDYVYTF.

V gene TRBV5-1 combines with J gene TRBJ1-1; no clear D. CDR1 and CDR2 from the germline V gene are SGHRS and YFSETQ. The CDR3 is made up of 15 amino acids. Trimming took off 0 bases at V and 1 base at J, with 10 bases between the two ends. The CDR3 nucleotides read TGCGCCAGCAGCTTGGTTGGCAGCGCGAACACTGAAGCTTTCTTT. Its translation: CASSLVGSANTEAFF.

This clonotype occurred many times. The rearrangement joins TRBV5-1 to TRBJ2-3; either TRBD1 or TRBD2 may supply D (7 bases each). The V and J ends lost 0 bases and 6 bases respectively, with 17 bases between them. CDR3 length: 16 residues. Germline V gene sequence: CDR1 SGHRS, CDR2 YFSETQ. The CDR3 region is CASSLDGTAGRDTQYF. DNA of the CDR3: TGCGCCAGCAGCTTGGACGGGACAGCCGGGAGGGATACGCAGTATTTT.

Only a few counts were recorded for this clonotype. V gene TRBV29-1 combines with J gene TRBJ2-6, with D possibly TRBD1 on 5 matching bases. Germline V gene sequence: CDR1 SQVTM, CDR2 ANQGSEA. This CDR3 spans 15 amino acids. V was pared by 4 bases and J by 0 bases, with 10 bases between. The DNA of the CDR3 is TGCAGCGTTGGGCAGGGCAGCTCTGGGGCCAACGTCCTGACTTTC. This encodes CSVGQGSSGANVLTF.

V is TRBV7-9 and J is TRBJ2-1; 13 bases align to TRBD2. Germline V gene lookup returns CDR1 SEHNR and CDR2 FQNEAQ (reference sequence). The V segment lost 4 bases and the J segment 7 bases; nucleotides outside the gene matches: 7. This CDR3 has 16 amino acids. The DNA for the CDR3 is TGTGCCAGCAGCTCCACTAGCGGGAGGGCCTGGAATGAGCAGTTCTTC. Translating it yields CASSSTSGRAWNEQFF.

V usage is TRBV20-1 and J usage is TRBJ2-2; D is possibly TRBD1 (5 bases). The CDR3 covers 16 residues. Per germline, CDR1 DFQATT and CDR2 SNEGSKA (reference sequence). Trimming left V 3 bases short and J 4 bases short, with 18 bases between. The CDR3 loop reads CSASDGAGPGTGELFF. CDR3 DNA: TGCAGTGCTAGCGATGGGGCAGGGCCGGGCACCGGGGAGCTGTTTTTT.

This chain connects TRBV5-1 to TRBJ1-2, with TRBD1 matching over 10 bases. Looked up from germline, CDR1 is SGHRS and CDR2 is YFSETQ. The ends lost 3 bases at V and 4 bases at J; junction bases unmatched: 6. The CDR3 has 15 amino acids. CDR3: CASSSLTGGSYGYTF. CDR3 in DNA: TGCGCCAGCAGCTCCTTGACAGGGGGCAGCTATGGCTACACCTTC.

In this sample, this clonotype turned up once. The V call is TRBV7-2, the J call TRBJ1-5; TRBD1 might be the D (5 bases). The CDR3 covers 15 residues. CDR1 and CDR2 from the germline V gene are SGHTA and FQGNSA. Trimming removed 5 bases from V and 0 bases from J, with 11 bases in between. The CDR3 sequence is CASSRGPNSNQPQHF. CDR3 sequence (DNA): TGTGCCAGCAGCCGGGGCCCTAATAGCAATCAGCCCCAGCATTTT.